These 30 T cell receptor beta chains were sequenced from one sample in a study of early T cells in non-severe SARS-CoV-2 infection. TCRdb reanalysed the 5' RACE reads using MiXCR and keeps one entry per CDR3 protein. Found here are tens of thousands of distinct CDR3 sequences, around a tenth of them singletons; the top ten hold more than 7.5%. The sample in question was whole blood, obtained at baseline. The receptors here all came from an adult who was a healthcare worker with PCR-confirmed SARS-CoV-2 infection or an uninfected control (not recorded which).

This clonotype was seen ten or more times. CDR3 coding DNA: TGTGCCAGCAGACACTACGGGACTCCTGGGACAGATACGCAGTATTTT. Its protein product is CASRHYGTPGTDTQYF. The chain employs TRBV6-5 and TRBJ2-3, with a tentative D call TRBD2 (6 bases). The length of the CDR3 is 16 residues. V lost 6 bases and J 3 bases, leaving 19 bases between the germline ends. Germline V CDR1 and CDR2: MNHEY, SVGAGI.

In its sample, this clonotype was seen many times. V and J are TRBV7-2 and TRBJ1-4, with D tentatively TRBD1 (6 bases). Trimming stripped 0 bases from V and 6 bases from J, with 11 bases between. CDR1 and CDR2 from the germline V gene are SGHTA and FQGNSA. The CDR3 extends over 15 amino acids. The CDR3 sequence is CASSLARGSYEKLFF. CDR3 nucleotides: TGTGCCAGCAGCTTAGCCAGGGGCTCGTATGAAAAACTGTTTTTT.

The V and J genes are TRBV5-6 and TRBJ2-3; D is unclear. V gave up 4 bases and J gave up 6 bases, with 9 bases separating them. The V gene's germline CDR1 is SGHDT and CDR2 YYEEEE. The CDR3 has 12 amino acids. CDR3 loop: CASSVGEDTQYF. In DNA, the CDR3 is TGTGCCAGCAGCGTAGGTGAGGATACGCAGTATTTT.

This clonotype has just a few counts. DNA for the CDR3: TGCAGTGCTAGTAGTACCGGGACAGCGAACACCGGGGAGCTGTTTTTT. Protein: CSASSTGTANTGELFF. The chain has TRBV20-1 and TRBJ2-2; 7 nucleotides align to TRBD1. Germline V gene sequence: CDR1 DFQATT, CDR2 SNEGSKA (reference sequence). V lost 3 bases and J lost 0; bases outside the gene matches: 7. The CDR3 covers 16 residues.

The V and J genes are TRBV3-1 and TRBJ1-6; 7 nucleotides line up with TRBD1. The CDR3 runs 15 residues. Germline lookup yields CDR1 LGHDT and CDR2 YNNKEL (reference sequence). The J segment lost 4 bases and the V segment lost 2 bases, leaving 2 bases of the junction unmatched. This CDR3 reads CASSQRDRYNSPLHF. The CDR3 DNA reads TGTGCCAGCAGCCAACGGGACAGATATAATTCACCCCTCCACTTT. Using reference TRBV3-1 and TRBJ1-6 for the parts outside the CDR3, the full variable domain is DTAVSQTPKYLVTQMGNDKSIKCEQNLGHDTMYWYKQDSKKFLKIMFSYNNKELIINETVPNRFSPKSPDKAHLNLHINSLELGDSAVYFCASSQRDRYNSPLHFGNGTRLTVT.

This clonotype was found a few times. The chain has TRBV10-3 and TRBJ1-1; no firm D call. V shed 8 bases and J shed 0 bases, with 13 bases lying between them. This CDR3 contains 14 residues. Germline assignment: CDR1 ENHRY and CDR2 SYGVKD. The CDR3 here is CAISERQLNTEAFF. CDR3 coding DNA: TGTGCCATCTCAGAAAGGCAGTTGAACACTGAAGCTTTCTTT.

This clonotype was seen a handful of times. The rearrangement joins TRBV12-3 or TRBV12-4 to TRBJ1-4, with D tentatively TRBD1 (5 bases). The CDR3 is made up of 16 amino acids. Trimming left V 6 bases short and J 0 bases short, with 14 bases between. CDR3 region: CASRGAGTTTNEKLFF. The DNA for the CDR3 is TGTGCCAGCAGAGGGGCAGGGACCACAACTAATGAAAAACTGTTTTTT.

The table lists this clonotype with many counts. The chain has TRBV27 and TRBJ2-7; D possibly corresponds to TRBD2 (5 bases). Trimming took off 0 bases at V and 0 bases at J, with 9 bases between the two ends. In germline, CDR1 is MNHEY, CDR2 SMNVEV (reference sequence). CDR3 length: 15 residues. The CDR3 protein is CASSLSPGYSYEQYF. The CDR3 DNA reads as TGTGCCAGCAGTTTATCTCCGGGGTACTCCTACGAGCAGTACTTC.

This clonotype turned up a few times. The chain combines TRBV20-1 with TRBJ2-5; tentative D call: TRBD1 (6 bases). Germline values: CDR1 DFQATT, CDR2 SNEGSKA (reference sequence). CDR3 size: 11 residues. V was pared by 7 bases and J by 0 bases, with 6 bases between. The CDR3 reads CSGQDQETQYF. The CDR3 DNA reads as TGCAGTGGACAGGACCAAGAGACCCAGTACTTC.

This clonotype has just a few counts. The chain recombines TRBV10-3 with TRBJ1-2; TRBD1 is a possible D gene (6 bases). V was clipped by 6 bases and J by 8 bases, with 16 bases between them. Germline lookup yields CDR1 ENHRY and CDR2 SYGVKD. CDR3 size: 13 residues. The CDR3 sequence: CAISSSGDYGYTF. CDR3 DNA sequence: TGTGCCATCAGCTCCTCAGGGGATTACGGCTACACCTTC.

In this sample, this clonotype turned up many times. The chain uses TRBV7-3 and TRBJ2-3; D is perhaps TRBD2 (7 bases). The CDR3 runs 18 residues. In germline, CDR1 is SGHTA, CDR2 FQGTGA. Trimming removed 5 bases from V and 0 bases from J, with 21 bases in between. For the CDR3, the DNA is TGTGCCAGCAGCCCCGAGCCCCGGGGAGGGGGAAGCACAGATACGCAGTATTTT. It encodes CASSPEPRGGGSTDTQYF.

This clonotype came up many times. This chain connects TRBV5-1 to TRBJ2-7; possibly TRBD2 for D (6 bases). V lost 7 bases, J lost 4 bases, and 18 bases lay in between. The CDR3 consists of 14 residues. In germline, CDR1 is SGHRS, CDR2 YFSETQ. The CDR3 spells CASAARLESYEQYF. In nucleotides, the CDR3 is TGCGCCAGCGCCGCCCGACTAGAGTCTTACGAGCAGTACTTC. Full variable domain (rest looked up from reference TRBV5-1 and TRBJ2-7): KAGVTQTPRYLIKTRGQQVTLSCSPISGHRSVSWYQQTPGQGLQFLFEYFSETQRNKGNFPGRFSGRQFSNSRSEMNVSTLELGDSALYLCASAARLESYEQYFGPGTRLTVT.

The J gene is TRBJ2-3, the V gene TRBV20-1, with TRBD2 matching 8 bases. Losses at the gene ends were 3 bases for V and 6 bases for J; bases not matched to a gene: 2. CDR1 is DFQATT and CDR2 is SNEGSKA in the germline V gene (reference sequence). The CDR3 length is 12 residues. CDR3 sequence (DNA): TGCAGTGCTAGCGGGGGGGCCGATACGCAGTATTTT. This sequence encodes CSASGGADTQYF.

In its sample, this clonotype was seen a few times. The chain combines TRBV6-6 with TRBJ1-1, with 10 bases identical to TRBD1. J lost 3 bases, V lost 2 bases, and 3 bases had no gene match. Germline CDR1 and CDR2: MNHNY and SVGAGI (reference sequence). The CDR3 runs 15 residues. The CDR3 bases are TGTGCCAGCAGTTACGCGGGGACAGGGGACACTGAAGCTTTCTTT. Translation: CASSYAGTGDTEAFF.

This clonotype appeared a few times. V is TRBV19 and J is TRBJ1-2; TRBD1 agrees at 7 bases. Trimming took 7 bases from V and 4 from J; bases not matched to a gene: 18. Looked up from germline, CDR1 is LNHDA and CDR2 is SQIVND (reference sequence). This CDR3 contains 17 residues. CDR3 loop: CASTRPGQLLGGYGYTF. Written as DNA, the CDR3 is TGTGCCAGTACCCGACCGGGACAGCTCTTGGGAGGCTATGGCTACACCTTC. Full variable domain (missing parts from reference TRBV19 and TRBJ1-2): DGGITQSPKYLFRKEGQNVTLSCEQNLNHDAMYWYRQDPGQGLRLIYYSQIVNDFQKGDIAEGYSVSREKKESFPLTVTSAQKNPTAFYLCASTRPGQLLGGYGYTFGSGTRLTVV.

CDR3 protein: CASSQTGNSNQPQHF. The CDR3, as DNA: TGCGCCAGCAGCCAAACAGGGAATAGCAATCAGCCCCAGCATTTT. The V call is TRBV5-1, the J call TRBJ1-5; possibly TRBD1 for D (6 bases). The CDR3 totals 15 residues. Germline assignment: CDR1 SGHRS and CDR2 YFSETQ. Between the trimmed V and J ends, which lost 4 bases and 0 bases, there was a span of 11 bases.

This clonotype was counted a few times. This chain joins TRBV7-9 and TRBJ2-5; D call uncertain. V was pared by 6 bases and J by 1 base, with 12 bases between. Germline-derived CDR1 and CDR2 are SEHNR and FQNEAQ (reference sequence). CDR3 size: 14 residues. CDR3 region: CASSFSESQETQYF. The CDR3 DNA reads TGTGCCAGCAGTTTCTCGGAAAGCCAAGAGACCCAGTACTTC.

The chain joins TRBV6-2 or TRBV6-3 to TRBJ2-3; 8 bases align to TRBD1. Germline CDR1 and CDR2: MNHEY and SVGEGT. V gave up 0 bases and J gave up 5 bases; unmatched junction bases: 7. The CDR3 runs to 16 residues. CDR3 bases: TGTGCCAGCAGTTACTCCGCAGGGGGCTCAGTAGATACGCAGTATTTT. Amino acids: CASSYSAGGSVDTQYF.

In its sample, this clonotype was seen a few times. The chain couples TRBV28 to TRBJ2-1; 9 bases match TRBD1. V lost 1 base to trimming and J lost 10 bases; unmatched junction nucleotides: 11. Germline V gives CDR1 MDHEN, CDR2 SYDVKM. CDR3 size: 16 residues. CDR3 sequence (DNA): TGTGCCAGCAGTTTATCGGTACAGGGGGCTGGGACCGAGCAGTTCTTC. It codes for CASSLSVQGAGTEQFF.

A few counts support this clonotype. V gene TRBV29-1 combines with J gene TRBJ2-1; D unresolved. CDR3 length: 13 amino acids. Trimming took off 3 bases at V and 0 bases at J, with 6 bases between the two ends. Germline V gene sequence: CDR1 SQVTM, CDR2 ANQGSEA. The CDR3 DNA reads as TGCAGCGTTGACCCGAGCTCCTACAATGAGCAGTTCTTC. As protein: CSVDPSSYNEQFF.

This clonotype was seen many times. CDR3 sequence (DNA): TGTGCCAGCAGTTTGAATGGAGCGCGAGGCCTTAGCAATCAGCCCCAGCATTTT. Translation: CASSLNGARGLSNQPQHF. This sequence joins TRBV27 and TRBJ1-5; D gene ambiguous. Germline loops: CDR1 MNHEY, CDR2 SMNVEV (reference sequence). Trimming removed 3 bases from V and 0 bases from J, with 18 bases in between. The CDR3 has 18 amino acids.

A few counts support this clonotype. CDR3 sequence reads: CASSQEAGVDEQYF. The CDR3 DNA follows: TGCGCCAGCAGCCAAGAGGCAGGGGTTGACGAGCAGTACTTC. This chain uses TRBV4-1 with TRBJ2-7; D might be TRBD1 (6 bases). Trimming removed 0 bases at V and 5 bases at J, with 11 bases between. The CDR3 loop spans 14 amino acids. From germline, CDR1 is MGHRA and CDR2 YSYEKL.

The CDR3 loop reads CASRNRGNLQPQHF. CDR3 sequence (DNA): TGTGCCAGCCGTAATAGGGGGAATCTACAGCCCCAGCATTTT. The V call is TRBV6-6, the J call TRBJ1-5, with D perhaps matching TRBD1 (6 bases). V was cut by 8 bases and J by 7 bases, with 18 bases left in between. The germline CDR1 and CDR2 sequences are MNHNY and SVGAGI (reference sequence). This CDR3 has 14 amino acids.

The rearrangement joins TRBV4-1 to TRBJ1-1, with 11 bases lining up with TRBD1. This CDR3 has 15 amino acids. J gave up 7 bases and V 5 bases, and 9 bases lay outside the gene matches. Germline V CDR1 and CDR2: MGHRA, YSYEKL. CDR3 sequence: CASSKGQGAPGEAFF. The CDR3 bases are TGCGCCAGCAGCAAAGGACAGGGGGCGCCGGGTGAAGCTTTCTTT.

The chain couples TRBV13 to TRBJ1-4, with 7 bases matching TRBD1. Germline trimming cut 5 bases from V and 8 bases from J; bases unmatched to any gene: 8. In germline, CDR1 is PRHDT, CDR2 FYEKMQ (reference sequence). The CDR3 has 14 residues. CDR3 loop: CASSRGRGSEKLFF. The CDR3 coding sequence is TGTGCCAGCAGCAGGGGCAGGGGGAGCGAAAAACTGTTTTTT.

This clonotype has a count of ten or more. The J gene is TRBJ2-7, the V gene TRBV25-1; the match to TRBD1 covers 7 bases. CDR1 MGHDK and CDR2 SYGVNS come from the germline V gene. The CDR3 runs 15 residues. Losses at the gene ends were 7 bases for V and 5 bases for J; bases not matched to a gene: 14. Here the CDR3 DNA reads TGTGCCAGCACCCCAGAACCGACAGGGTTCGACGAGCAGTACTTC. This sequence encodes CASTPEPTGFDEQYF.

V and J are TRBV7-3 and TRBJ2-3, with TRBD1 matching 11 bases. V lost 5 bases and J lost 3; bases outside the gene matches: 4. The CDR3 loop spans 15 amino acids. The germline CDR1 and CDR2 sequences are SGHTA and FQGTGA. The CDR3 DNA is TGTGCCAGCAGCCCGGACAGGGGGCAGACAGATACGCAGTATTTT. Protein sequence: CASSPDRGQTDTQYF.

The chain employs TRBV19 and TRBJ2-6; D gene uncertain. With 4 bases removed from V and 4 bases from J, the gap between germline ends came to 17 bases. Per germline, CDR1 LNHDA and CDR2 SQIVND (reference sequence). The CDR3 has 17 amino acids. The CDR3 loop reads CASSSSLISPGANVLTF. CDR3 DNA: TGTGCCAGTAGTAGTTCCTTGATATCCCCCGGGGCCAACGTCCTGACTTTC.

The chain has TRBV5-1 and TRBJ2-4; maybe TRBD1 (7 bases). CDR3 length equals 13 residues. Germline assignment: CDR1 SGHRS and CDR2 YFSETQ. V was shortened by 7 bases and J by 7 bases, with 15 bases between the two germline ends. The CDR3 DNA reads TGCGCCAGCTCGGAGGGGGCCGCGAACATTCAGTACTTC. Amino acids: CASSEGAANIQYF.

This clonotype was recorded many times. V and J are TRBV5-1 and TRBJ2-7, with TRBD1 identical over 7 bases. Germline values: CDR1 SGHRS, CDR2 YFSETQ. The CDR3 has 15 amino acids. Losses at the gene ends were 4 bases for V and 3 bases for J; bases not matched to a gene: 10. The CDR3 DNA sequence: TGCGCCAGCAGCCCCAAAGACAGGGCTCTCTACGAGCAGTACTTC. It specifies CASSPKDRALYEQYF.